Each of the 10 T cell receptor beta chains below was sequenced from the same sample in a study of identical twins. TCRdb re-analysed the 5' RACE reads in MiXCR, keeping a single row per CDR3 protein. The sample contains approximately 680,000 distinct CDR3 sequences, roughly 7.2% of which appear only once. These same records also appear under a second study, on yellow fever vaccine responses in identical twins.

Sequences were obtained from PBMCs. The source is a woman between 18 and 29 years old in good health.

The chain recombines TRBV11-2 with TRBJ2-6, with 7 bases lining up with TRBD2. V lost 1 base and J lost 0; bases outside the gene matches: 6. The germline gives CDR1 SGHAT, CDR2 FQNNGV. This CDR3 has 18 residues. DNA for the CDR3: TGTGCCAGCAGCTTAGGTCTAGCGGCAACCTCTGGGGCCAACGTCCTGACTTTC. Its translation: CASSLGLAATSGANVLTF.

This clonotype was recorded at least ten times. One junction end does not reproduce the germline sequence, and a read error may be involved. V usage is TRBV12-3 or TRBV12-4 and J usage is TRBJ2-2; D is unclear. The CDR3 contains 14 residues. The CDR3 spells CASSLAGQDGELFF. The CDR3 DNA sequence: TGTGCCAGCAGCTTAGCTGGGCAGGACGGGGAGCTGTTTTTT.

The gene calls are TRBV5-1 and TRBJ2-2; D unresolved. V shed 0 bases and J shed 7 bases, with 7 bases lying between them. The CDR3 spans 13 residues. Germline-derived CDR1 and CDR2 are SGHRS and YFSETQ. The CDR3 region has the DNA TGCGCCAGCAGCTTGGATAGGAGCGGGGAGCTGTTTTTT. It codes for CASSLDRSGELFF. Full variable domain (outside the CDR3, taken from reference TRBV5-1 and TRBJ2-2): KAGVTQTPRYLIKTRGQQVTLSCSPISGHRSVSWYQQTPGQGLQFLFEYFSETQRNKGNFPGRFSGRQFSNSRSEMNVSTLELGDSALYLCASSLDRSGELFFGEGSRLTVL.

This clonotype was found a few times. The chain is built from TRBV20-1 and TRBJ2-3; TRBD2 agrees at 8 bases. In germline, CDR1 is DFQATT, CDR2 SNEGSKA (reference sequence). V gave up 4 bases and J gave up 5 bases; unmatched junction bases: 11. This CDR3 region has 15 residues. The CDR3 region has the DNA TGCAGTGCTAACCCCGAGCGGGAGAGGCGAGATACGCAGTATTTT. Translated: CSANPERERRDTQYF.

This clonotype was recorded a few times. This chain links TRBV12-3 or TRBV12-4 with TRBJ2-7; 9 bases align to TRBD2. CDR3 size: 15 residues. The trim removed 6 bases at V and 4 bases at J, leaving 10 bases unmatched. This chain's CDR3 is CASSLSGRTIYEQYF. CDR3 nucleotide sequence: TGTGCCAGCAGCCTTAGCGGGAGAACAATTTACGAGCAGTACTTC.

This clonotype turned up a few times. The chain uses TRBV27 and TRBJ2-1; TRBD2 matches at 12 bases. CDR1 is MNHEY, CDR2 SMNVEV, per germline (reference sequence). V trimming: 5 bases; J trimming: 8 bases; junction bases outside the gene matches: 16. The CDR3 has 18 amino acids. CDR3 sequence (DNA): TGTGCCAGCAGTCTCCGGGGCCGACTAGCGGGGGCTTGGGATGAGCAGTTCTTC. Translating gives CASSLRGRLAGAWDEQFF.

This clonotype was seen a few times. The gene calls are TRBV12-3 or TRBV12-4 and TRBJ1-4; TRBD1 might be the D (5 bases). Trimming left V 6 bases short and J 8 bases short, with 13 bases between. The CDR3 has 13 amino acids. For the CDR3, the DNA is TGTGCCAGCAGCGGGGGGGAAGGGGAAAAACTGTTTTTT. Translated, it gives CASSGGEGEKLFF.

The chain uses TRBV15 and TRBJ2-1; no clear D gene. The germline V and J ends were trimmed by 5 bases and 9 bases, with 11 bases remaining between them. CDR3 size: 12 residues. Per the germline V gene, CDR1 is LNHNV and CDR2 is YYDKDF (reference sequence). CDR3 nucleotide sequence: TGTGCCACCAGCGTAGAGTTCACTGAGCAGTTCTTC. Its protein product is CATSVEFTEQFF.

The chain recombines TRBV7-9 with TRBJ1-1; D unresolved. CDR3 length equals 15 residues. The ends were cut back, 2 bases at V and 4 bases at J, with 14 bases in the middle. From germline, CDR1 is SEHNR and CDR2 FQNEAQ (reference sequence). The CDR3 nucleotides read TGTGCCAGCAGCTTATGGGAAAGGGAGGGCACTGAAGCTTTCTTT. It codes for CASSLWEREGTEAFF.

This clonotype showed up just a few times. The V call is TRBV28, the J call TRBJ2-1; D may correspond to TRBD1 or TRBD2 (6 bases each). V was cut by 3 bases and J by 8 bases, with 11 bases left in between. The CDR3 is 13 amino acids. From germline, CDR1 is MDHEN and CDR2 SYDVKM. CDR3 coding DNA: TGTGCCAGCAGTTTTTGGGGGGCCTATGAGCAGTTCTTC. Residues: CASSFWGAYEQFF.